This entry lists 30 T cell receptor beta chains sequenced from one sample in a study of a mutant IDH1 vaccine in newly diagnosed glioma listed by TCRdb under 2021. The library was produced with the immunoSEQ multiplex PCR assay. In its TCRdb copy, this immuneACCESS table keeps in-frame sequences only and misses some clones. Where compared with another copy, unresolved V genes explain less than half of these, and the others have no known cause. The sample records more than 50,000 clones, 75% to 90% of which are singletons. The ten largest clones add up to around 6.5% of the sample. Antigens for these TCRs are unknown. Taken with the paper, the label for time point translates to: week 11, during vaccination. Every vaccine dose consisted of 300 ug of a 20-mer mutant IDH1 peptide in Montanide, administered subcutaneously together with topical imiquimod. Sequencing used PBMCs, obtained from a glioma patient whose treatment included an IDH1 peptide vaccine. Every receptor here comes from a man aged 50 or older with glioma.

This clone was picked up one time. V is TRBV25-1 and J is TRBJ2-7; TRBD1 agrees at 7 bases. The trim removed 6 bases at V and 6 bases at J, leaving 2 bases unmatched. The length of the CDR3 is 11 residues. Germline V gene sequence: CDR1 MGHDK, CDR2 SYGVNS. The chain's CDR3 is CASSYRGEQYF. CDR3 nucleotide sequence: TGTGCCAGCAGCTACAGGGGCGAGCAGTACTTC.

The chain links TRBV15 to TRBJ2-3; D is ambiguous. This CDR3 is 13 amino acids long. Trimming took off 3 bases at V and 9 bases at J, with 13 bases between the two ends. Germline CDR1 and CDR2: LNHNV and YYDKDF (reference sequence). The CDR3 nucleotides are TGTGCCACCAGCAGGGCTAAGCAGGTGACGCAGTATTTT. Translation: CATSRAKQVTQYF.

The genes are TRBV5-1 and TRBJ2-4, with D unclear. This CDR3 spans 16 amino acids. Trimming pared 0 bases from V and 5 bases from J, leaving 15 bases between. Germline V gene lookup returns CDR1 SGHRS and CDR2 YFSETQ. This CDR3 is CASSLEYGSLQNIQYF. Here the CDR3 DNA reads TGCGCCAGCAGCTTGGAGTACGGGTCCTTACAAAACATTCAGTACTTC. The full variable domain, its missing parts supplied by reference TRBV5-1 and TRBJ2-4, is KAGVTQTPRYLIKTRGQQVTLSCSPISGHRSVSWYQQTPGQGLQFLFEYFSETQRNKGNFPGRFSGRQFSNSRSEMNVSTLELGDSALYLCASSLEYGSLQNIQYFGAGTRLSVL.

The chain combines TRBV7-2 with TRBJ1-2, with TRBD1 matching 8 bases. Trimming took 5 bases from V and 6 from J; bases not matched to a gene: 8. CDR3 length: 14 residues. Germline V lookup: CDR1 SGHTA, CDR2 FQGNSA. CDR3 sequence reads: CASSLTGGRDGYTF. CDR3 DNA sequence: TGTGCCAGCAGCCTAACAGGGGGGCGGGATGGCTACACCTTC.

Details on this clone: This sample also contains other DNA sequences that code for the same CDR3. V and J are TRBV20-1 and TRBJ1-1, with D hard to call. The V and J ends lost 3 bases and 1 base respectively, with 3 bases between them. Looked up from germline, CDR1 is DFQATT and CDR2 is SNEGSKA (reference sequence). The CDR3 consists of 11 residues. CDR3 DNA sequence: TGCAGTGCTAGGGGGAACACTGAAGCTTTCTTT. Translating gives CSARGNTEAFF.

This clone showed up just a few times. This rearrangement joins TRBV19 to TRBJ2-7, with D perhaps matching TRBD1 (7 bases). V lost 3 bases and J 4 bases, leaving 16 bases between the germline ends. This CDR3 region has 15 residues. Per the germline V gene, CDR1 is LNHDA and CDR2 is SQIVND (reference sequence). The CDR3 DNA sequence: TGTGCCAGTAGTATGGCCCAGGGGGGAGTATACGAGCAGTACTTC. Translating it yields CASSMAQGGVYEQYF.

This clone appeared once. This chain uses TRBV7-9 with TRBJ2-2; D is uncertain. Germline loops: CDR1 SEHNR, CDR2 FQNEAQ (reference sequence). The CDR3 length is 12 residues. V was pared by 3 bases and J by 4 bases, with 3 bases between. The CDR3: CASSFTTGELFF. Written as DNA, the CDR3 is TGTGCCAGCAGCTTTACCACCGGGGAGCTGTTTTTT.

This clone came up a few times. This chain connects TRBV2 to TRBJ1-4; possible D gene TRBD1, 6 bases. Germline V gene lookup returns CDR1 SNHLY and CDR2 FYNNEI. This CDR3 contains 15 residues. V was trimmed by 6 bases and J by 7 bases, leaving 18 bases between them. The CDR3 loop reads CASREQDSITEKLFF. CDR3 nucleotide sequence: TGTGCCAGCAGGGAACAGGACAGTATCACTGAAAAACTGTTTTTT.

This clone was detected a few times. Other nucleotide sequences from this sample produce the same CDR3. The rearrangement joins TRBV27 to TRBJ2-7; 13 bases align to TRBD2. The CDR3 is 16 residues long. V lost 1 base and J lost 3; bases outside the gene matches: 3. Germline V gene sequence: CDR1 MNHEY, CDR2 SMNVEV (reference sequence). Here the CDR3 reads CASSLFRTSGSYEQYF. The CDR3 bases are TGTGCCAGCAGTTTATTTCGGACTAGCGGGAGCTACGAGCAGTACTTC.

This clone was seen a handful of times. The V call is TRBV14, the J call TRBJ2-4, with D possibly being TRBD1 or TRBD2 (5 bases each). Germline CDR1 and CDR2: SGHDN and FVKESK. V was trimmed by 5 bases and J by 6 bases, leaving 20 bases between them. The CDR3 consists of 16 residues. This chain's CDR3 is CASSARDPVRGNIQYF. The DNA of the CDR3 is TGTGCCAGCAGCGCCCGGGACCCCGTACGAGGAAACATTCAGTACTTC.

The V gene is TRBV7-7, the J gene TRBJ2-5; 9 bases are shared with TRBD1. This CDR3 is built from 15 residues. The V gene's germline CDR1 is SSHAT and CDR2 FNYEAQ (reference sequence). V was pared by 2 bases and J by 7 bases, with 8 bases of the junction left unmatched. CDR3 sequence (DNA): TGTGCCAGCAGCTTATACGAACAGGGGGCTGGGACCCAGTACTTC. Its translation is CASSLYEQGAGTQYF.

J is TRBJ1-1 and V is TRBV7-9; D remains ambiguous. The CDR3 has 13 amino acids. Per the germline V gene, CDR1 is SEHNR and CDR2 is FQNEAQ (reference sequence). Trimming removed 2 bases at V and 0 bases at J, with 4 bases between. CDR3 coding DNA: TGTGCCAGCAGCTTATCCCTGAACACTGAAGCTTTCTTT. Translating it yields CASSLSLNTEAFF.

This clone was seen once. V is TRBV7-2 and J is TRBJ1-1; D call uncertain. V was cut by 3 bases and J by 1 base, with 6 bases left in between. Germline V CDR1 and CDR2: SGHTA, FQGNSA. The CDR3 sequence is 13 residues long. As DNA, the CDR3 is TGTGCCAGCAGCTTCAGCAGGAACACTGAAGCTTTCTTT. Protein: CASSFSRNTEAFF.

This clone was counted many times. The chain carries TRBV29-1 and TRBJ1-3; 9 bases line up with TRBD1. CDR3 size: 14 residues. V shed 2 bases and J 5 bases; nucleotides not matched to a gene: 4. Germline V gives CDR1 SQVTM, CDR2 ANQGSEA. The CDR3 DNA reads as TGCAGCGTTGAATGGGACAGGGATCGAAACACCATATATTTT. Translation: CSVEWDRDRNTIYF.

The chain employs TRBV30 and TRBJ1-3, with TRBD1 matching over 9 bases. CDR1 GTSNPN and CDR2 SVGIG come from the germline V gene (reference sequence). This CDR3 is 13 amino acids long. The V gene end was trimmed by 1 base and the J gene end by 7 bases; junction bases not matched to a gene: 2. The CDR3 spells CAWSGGTGNTIYF. In DNA form, the CDR3 reads TGTGCCTGGAGTGGAGGGACAGGGAACACCATATATTTT.

The CDR3: CASSIGGRGETQYF. DNA for the CDR3: TGTGCCAGTAGTATTGGTGGGAGAGGCGAGACCCAGTACTTC. V and J are TRBV19 and TRBJ2-5; possible D gene TRBD2, 5 bases. CDR1 is LNHDA, CDR2 SQIVND, per germline (reference sequence). This CDR3 region has 14 residues. Trimming stripped 3 bases from V and 5 bases from J, with 13 bases between.

The chain is built from TRBV5-8 and TRBJ1-2, with 8 bases fitting TRBD1. With 4 bases clipped from V and 2 bases from J, the junction kept 10 bases outside the gene matches. CDR1 and CDR2 (germline): SGHTS, YDEGEE. The CDR3 extends over 16 amino acids. In DNA, the CDR3 is TGTGCCAGCAGCGCCCTTACCGGACAGGGAAACTATGGCTACACCTTC. This encodes CASSALTGQGNYGYTF.

This rearrangement joins TRBV19 to TRBJ1-1; D gene uncertain. This CDR3 has 15 amino acids. CDR1 and CDR2 from the germline V gene are LNHDA and SQIVND (reference sequence). Trimming shortened V by 6 bases and J by 0 bases, and 14 bases separated the two germline ends. CDR3 sequence (DNA): TGTGCCAGTAGGGGAGGGCTGTTCCTGAACACTGAAGCTTTCTTT. This gives the protein CASRGGLFLNTEAFF.

V gene TRBV30 combines with J gene TRBJ2-3, with a tentative D call TRBD2 (7 bases). The CDR3 is made up of 15 amino acids. CDR1 GTSNPN and CDR2 SVGIG come from the germline V gene (reference sequence). With 2 bases removed from V and 3 bases from J, the gap between germline ends came to 15 bases. CDR3: CAWSIGGGETDTQYF. The CDR3 DNA reads as TGTGCCTGGAGTATCGGCGGGGGCGAGACAGATACGCAGTATTTT.

CDR3 sequence reads: CAWSVAGGGYTF. The CDR3 DNA reads as TGTGCCTGGAGTGTAGCAGGTGGCGGCTACACCTTC. V is TRBV30 and J is TRBJ1-2, with D uncertain. Deletions cut 0 bases from V and 8 bases from J, with 10 bases between. Germline CDR1 GTSNPN, CDR2 SVGIG (reference sequence). The CDR3 length is 12 residues.

The chain links TRBV18 to TRBJ2-4; D remains ambiguous. CDR1 KGHSH and CDR2 LQKENI come from the germline V gene. This CDR3 has 18 amino acids. Trimming cost V 1 base and J 0 bases, with 16 bases left between them. CDR3: CASSPLYPGSIAKNIQYF. CDR3 DNA sequence: TGTGCCAGCTCACCACTTTATCCAGGATCTATAGCCAAAAACATTCAGTACTTC.

The gene calls are TRBV11-3 and TRBJ2-2; D is uncertain. This CDR3 contains 12 residues. V lost 2 bases and J lost 7, with 5 bases in between. CDR1 SGHNT and CDR2 YENEEA come from the germline V gene. For the CDR3, the DNA is TGTGCCAGCAGCTTACCCGGCGGGGAGCTGTTTTTT. It encodes CASSLPGGELFF.

The chain uses TRBV13 and TRBJ2-7, with 8 bases aligning to TRBD2. V shed 6 bases, J shed 3 bases, and the junction held 7 bases outside the gene matches. The CDR3 extends over 14 amino acids. Germline CDR1 PRHDT, CDR2 FYEKMQ (reference sequence). The CDR3 coding sequence is TGTGCCAGCAGAATAGCGGGACGCAACTACGAGCAGTACTTC. Its protein is CASRIAGRNYEQYF.

J is TRBJ2-7 and V is TRBV4-1, with 8 bases lining up with TRBD2. Trimming cost V 1 base and J 3 bases; bases outside gene matches: 5. Germline V gene data show CDR1 as MGHRA and CDR2 as YSYEKL. The CDR3 spans 15 residues. CDR3 protein: CASSQGAAGGYEQYF. The DNA for the CDR3 is TGCGCCAGCAGCCAAGGTGCCGCGGGGGGCTACGAGCAGTACTTC.

The chain carries TRBV25-1 and TRBJ1-1, with 8 positions matching TRBD1. The CDR3 consists of 17 residues. Losses at the gene ends were 4 bases for V and 1 base for J; bases not matched to a gene: 11. The germline gives CDR1 MGHDK, CDR2 SYGVNS. The CDR3: CASSAEGQGRTNTEAFF. CDR3 coding DNA: TGTGCCAGCAGTGCGGAAGGACAGGGAAGAACGAACACTGAAGCTTTCTTT.

The CDR3 DNA reads TGCAGCGTTGTCGCGGAGAACACCGGGGAGCTGTTTTTT. Translation: CSVVAENTGELFF. The chain joins TRBV29-1 to TRBJ2-2, with no clear D. CDR1 SQVTM and CDR2 ANQGSEA come from the germline V gene. The CDR3 consists of 13 residues. The V end lost 4 bases, the J end lost 1 base, and 7 bases lay between the germline ends.

This sequence joins TRBV9 and TRBJ1-6; 7 nucleotides match TRBD1. Germline trimming cut 4 bases from V and 7 bases from J; bases unmatched to any gene: 8. The length of the CDR3 is 15 residues. The V gene's germline CDR1 is SGDLS and CDR2 YYNGEE. The CDR3 is CASSPSGQWNSPLHF. Here the CDR3 DNA reads TGTGCCAGCAGCCCATCGGGACAGTGGAATTCACCCCTCCACTTT.

The chain has TRBV7-9 and TRBJ2-7; D is possibly TRBD1 (6 bases). CDR1 and CDR2 from the germline V gene are SEHNR and FQNEAQ (reference sequence). The CDR3 is 14 amino acids. The V end was cut by 5 bases, the J end by 2 bases, with 13 bases between. The CDR3 sequence: CASSPGVFPYEQYF. CDR3 sequence (DNA): TGTGCCAGCAGCCCAGGGGTATTTCCCTACGAGCAGTACTTC. Full variable domain (missing parts from reference TRBV7-9 and TRBJ2-7): DTGVSQNPRHKITKRGQNVTFRCDPISEHNRLYWYRQTLGQGPEFLTYFQNEAQLEKSRLLSDRFSAERPKGSFSTLEIQRTEQGDSAMYLCASSPGVFPYEQYFGPGTRLTVT.

The chain is built from TRBV7-2 and TRBJ2-5, with 7 bases matching TRBD1. Germline lookup yields CDR1 SGHTA and CDR2 FQGNSA. This CDR3 region has 17 residues. After removal of 1 base from V and 3 bases from J, the junction contained 11 bases not matched to a gene. CDR3 sequence (DNA): TGTGCCAGCAGCTTAGGTGTGGGGACAGCGAGGGAAGAGACCCAGTACTTC. Protein: CASSLGVGTAREETQYF.

V and J are TRBV27 and TRBJ2-2, with a possible D match to TRBD2 (5 bases). Trimming left V 7 bases short and J 6 bases short, with 9 bases between. CDR1 and CDR2 from the germline V gene are MNHEY and SMNVEV (reference sequence). This CDR3 contains 12 residues. CDR3 region: CASTGGPGELFF. Written as DNA, the CDR3 is TGTGCCAGCACTGGAGGTCCCGGGGAGCTGTTTTTT.